This passage covers 28 T cell receptor beta chains from one sample sequenced in a study of OX40 agonist ivuxolimab in advanced cancers. TCRdb keeps only in-frame clones here, not all; method: immunoSEQ multiplex PCR. Of around 71,000 clones listed, around 80% are singletons. The sequencing used CD4+ or CD8+ T cells sorted from blood, collected in a trial of the OX40 agonist ivuxolimab. All receptors derive from an adult with an advanced solid tumor such as melanoma, head and neck, liver or kidney cancer.

This CDR3 is CSVEYVANTGELFF. The CDR3 DNA is TGCAGCGTTGAGTACGTGGCGAACACCGGGGAGCTGTTTTTT. The gene calls are TRBV29-1 and TRBJ2-2; D ambiguous. Germline CDR1 and CDR2: SQVTM and ANQGSEA. This CDR3 is 14 amino acids long. Trimming removed 3 bases at V and 0 bases at J, with 8 bases between.

V is TRBV10-3 and J is TRBJ1-2, with 7 bases lining up with TRBD1. Losses at the gene ends were 10 bases for V and 3 bases for J; bases not matched to a gene: 8. Germline CDR1 and CDR2: ENHRY and SYGVKD. This CDR3 region has 13 residues. This CDR3 is CATSGDRDYGYTF. Written as DNA, the CDR3 is TGTGCCACCTCCGGAGACAGGGACTATGGCTACACCTTC.

The chain couples TRBV5-4 to TRBJ2-5; 9 positions agree with TRBD1. V trimming: 0 bases; J trimming: 6 bases; junction bases outside the gene matches: 6. Germline-derived CDR1 and CDR2 are SGHNT and YYREEE (reference sequence). This CDR3 is 15 amino acids long. This CDR3 reads CASSLDRGRGKTQYF. The CDR3 coding sequence is TGTGCCAGCAGCTTGGACAGGGGGCGAGGAAAGACCCAGTACTTC.

The rearrangement links TRBV19 to TRBJ2-7; 7 bases agree with TRBD1. V dropped 3 bases and J dropped 11; count of bases not matched to a gene: 7. This CDR3 comprises 12 residues. Germline V gene data show CDR1 as LNHDA and CDR2 as SQIVND (reference sequence). This CDR3 is CASSIEGGLKYF. The CDR3 coding sequence is TGTGCCAGTAGTATTGAAGGGGGCCTGAAGTACTTC.

The chain links TRBV5-1 to TRBJ1-3, with TRBD1 identical over 8 bases. The trim removed 0 bases at V and 3 bases at J, leaving 5 bases unmatched. Germline lookup yields CDR1 SGHRS and CDR2 YFSETQ. The CDR3 is 16 amino acids. DNA for the CDR3: TGCGCCAGCAGCTTGGGGCAGGGGGCAGTTGGAAACACCATATATTTT. Translating gives CASSLGQGAVGNTIYF.

The CDR3 sequence: CASSVGGLAGGNNEQFF. The CDR3 DNA is TGTGCCAGCAGCGTAGGGGGACTAGCGGGTGGGAACAATGAGCAGTTCTTC. The V call is TRBV9, the J call TRBJ2-1; 12 nucleotides agree with TRBD2. V lost 0 bases, J lost 5 bases, and 6 bases stayed unmatched. Germline assignment: CDR1 SGDLS and CDR2 YYNGEE. The CDR3 is made up of 17 amino acids.

The CDR3 bases are TGTGCCAGTAGTGTGGGACACTATGAAAAACTGTTTTTT. Its translation: CASSVGHYEKLFF. The chain is built from TRBV19 and TRBJ1-4, with D possibly matching TRBD1 (6 bases). The germline CDR1 and CDR2 sequences are LNHDA and SQIVND (reference sequence). Trimming left V 5 bases short and J 6 bases short, with 10 bases between. There are 13 residues in the CDR3. The whole variable domain, filled in from reference TRBV19 and TRBJ1-4, reads DGGITQSPKYLFRKEGQNVTLSCEQNLNHDAMYWYRQDPGQGLRLIYYSQIVNDFQKGDIAEGYSVSREKKESFPLTVTSAQKNPTAFYLCASSVGHYEKLFFGSGTQLSVL.

The chain is built from TRBV9 and TRBJ2-5; D might be TRBD2 (5 bases). Germline V gives CDR1 SGDLS, CDR2 YYNGEE. This CDR3 region has 15 residues. The ends were cut back, 4 bases at V and 3 bases at J, with 16 bases in the middle. CDR3 region: CASSISGNREETQYF. Here the CDR3 DNA reads TGTGCCAGCAGCATATCGGGAAATAGGGAAGAGACCCAGTACTTC.

The chain links TRBV5-1 to TRBJ2-5; possibly TRBD1 or TRBD2 for D (5 bases each). This CDR3 has 15 residues. The germline gives CDR1 SGHRS, CDR2 YFSETQ. V lost 7 bases and J lost 0, with 16 bases in between. As DNA, the CDR3 is TGCGCCAGCCAACGATCCGGGACCGACCAAGAGACCCAGTACTTC. It specifies CASQRSGTDQETQYF.

The rearrangement links TRBV19 to TRBJ2-1; 7 bases match TRBD2. Trimming removed 0 bases from V and 4 bases from J; junction bases left unmatched: 3. Germline values: CDR1 LNHDA, CDR2 SQIVND (reference sequence). The CDR3 contains 15 residues. This CDR3 is CASSIEGRGYNEQFF. The CDR3 DNA reads as TGTGCCAGTAGTATAGAAGGGCGGGGGTACAATGAGCAGTTCTTC.

The CDR3 loop is CASSRYRGTEAFF. CDR3 sequence (DNA): TGTGCCAGCAGCCGATACAGGGGGACTGAAGCTTTCTTT. The chain recombines TRBV21-1 with TRBJ1-1; TRBD1, the table's D call, lacks a check against the DNA. TRBV21-1 is a pseudogene locus. The CDR3 runs 13 residues.

The chain is built from TRBV5-1 and TRBJ2-2, with 10 positions matching TRBD2. Trimming removed 4 bases from V and 2 bases from J; junction bases left unmatched: 2. Germline V gene sequence: CDR1 SGHRS, CDR2 YFSETQ. The CDR3 length is 15 residues. The DNA of the CDR3 is TGCGCCAGCAGCCGGACTAGCGGAAACACCGGGGAGCTGTTTTTT. It translates to CASSRTSGNTGELFF.

CDR3 sequence reads: CASALGTVYEQYF. For the CDR3, the DNA is TGTGCCAGCGCTCTAGGGACGGTCTACGAGCAGTACTTC. The rearrangement links TRBV11-3 to TRBJ2-7, with D perhaps assigned TRBD1 or TRBD2 (5 bases each). Germline CDR1 SGHNT, CDR2 YENEEA. There are 13 residues in the CDR3. Trimming took 8 bases from V and 3 from J, leaving 14 bases between them. Looking up the rest from reference TRBV11-3 and TRBJ2-7 gives the full variable domain: EAGVVQSPRYKIIEKKQPVAFWCNPISGHNTLYWYLQNLGQGPELLIRYENEEAVDDSQLPKDRFSAERLKGVDSTLKIQPAELGDSAVYLCASALGTVYEQYFGPGTRLTVT.

The chain recombines TRBV30 with TRBJ1-1; D unresolved. The CDR3 runs to 13 residues. In germline, CDR1 is GTSNPN, CDR2 SVGIG (reference sequence). Trimming left V 2 bases short and J 3 bases short, with 10 bases between. The DNA for the CDR3 is TGTGCCTGGAGTTCTGGGTTAGACACTGAAGCTTTCTTT. It specifies CAWSSGLDTEAFF.

This clone appeared a few times. The chain carries TRBV11-2 and TRBJ2-5, with D possibly being TRBD2 (5 bases). Trimming removed 5 bases at V and 2 bases at J, with 9 bases between. Germline V CDR1 and CDR2: SGHAT, FQNNGV. The CDR3 extends over 13 amino acids. The CDR3 nucleotides read TGTGCCAGCAGCCCGGGGATTCAAGAGACCCAGTACTTC. Translation gives CASSPGIQETQYF.

The chain recombines TRBV19 with TRBJ2-3; the match to TRBD1 covers 11 bases. Germline values: CDR1 LNHDA, CDR2 SQIVND (reference sequence). The CDR3 is 17 residues long. Trimming removed 4 bases from V and 2 bases from J; junction bases left unmatched: 8. Written as DNA, the CDR3 is TGTGCCAGTAGTAGGACAGGGGGCGCGAGGGACACAGATACGCAGTATTTT. It translates to CASSRTGGARDTDTQYF.

The chain employs TRBV6-1 and TRBJ1-5; D is unresolved. The germline CDR1 and CDR2 sequences are MNHNS and SASEGT. Trimming shortened V by 3 bases and J by 6 bases, and 9 bases separated the two germline ends. The CDR3 runs to 13 residues. CDR3 residues: CASSDVIVQPQHF. CDR3 bases: TGTGCCAGCAGTGATGTGATCGTTCAGCCCCAGCATTTT.

In nucleotides, the CDR3 is TGTGCCAGCAGCACGACCAGGGGTACTAATGAAAAACTGTTTTTT. It encodes CASSTTRGTNEKLFF. The chain combines TRBV5-5 with TRBJ1-4, with D tentatively TRBD1 (6 bases). The length of the CDR3 is 15 residues. In germline, CDR1 is SGHKS, CDR2 YYEKEE (reference sequence). Trimming pared 4 bases from V and 2 bases from J, leaving 12 bases between.

The chain recombines TRBV5-8 with TRBJ2-7; 7 bases are a match to TRBD2. Germline loops: CDR1 SGHTS, CDR2 YDEGEE. The CDR3 consists of 15 residues. Germline trimming cut 4 bases from V and 2 bases from J; bases unmatched to any gene: 9. This chain's CDR3 is CASSGGLGGAYEQYF. CDR3 DNA: TGTGCCAGCAGCGGAGGACTAGGAGGGGCCTACGAGCAGTACTTC.

The chain recombines TRBV6-6 with TRBJ2-7; 8 nucleotides line up with TRBD2. The germline V gene encodes CDR1 MNHNY and CDR2 SVGAGI (reference sequence). V shed 6 bases and J 1 base; nucleotides not matched to a gene: 5. The CDR3 has 14 amino acids. Here the CDR3 DNA reads TGTGCCAGCAGAAAGCAGCGGGGGTCCTACGAGCAGTACTTC. This encodes CASRKQRGSYEQYF.

The chain couples TRBV6-6 to TRBJ2-7; 7 bases are shared with TRBD1. This CDR3 has 12 residues. The ends lost 6 bases at V and 2 bases at J; junction bases unmatched: 1. CDR1 is MNHNY and CDR2 is SVGAGI in the germline V gene (reference sequence). CDR3 residues: CASSRGTYEQYF. In DNA, the CDR3 is TGTGCCAGCAGCAGGGGGACCTACGAGCAGTACTTC.

The rearrangement uses TRBV5-4 and TRBJ2-2; a possible D gene is TRBD2 (6 bases). Trimming left V 0 bases short and J 0 bases short, with 9 bases between. The germline V gene encodes CDR1 SGHNT and CDR2 YYREEE (reference sequence). The length of the CDR3 is 16 residues. The CDR3 loop is CASSLVAGTNTGELFF. The CDR3 DNA sequence: TGTGCCAGCAGCTTGGTTGCGGGGACGAACACCGGGGAGCTGTTTTTT.

J is TRBJ1-5 and V is TRBV27, with D maybe TRBD1 (6 bases). The CDR3 length is 18 residues. The V end lost 6 bases, the J end lost 0 bases, and 21 bases lay between the germline ends. Germline V gene sequence: CDR1 MNHEY, CDR2 SMNVEV (reference sequence). The CDR3 reads CASRLDRPQKYSNQPQHF. DNA of the CDR3: TGTGCCAGCAGGCTGGACAGACCACAAAAGTATAGCAATCAGCCCCAGCATTTT.

This clone was picked up a small number of times. V usage is TRBV4-1 and J usage is TRBJ2-6; 11 nucleotides align to TRBD1. V lost 1 base and J lost 2; bases outside the gene matches: 7. Germline V lookup: CDR1 MGHRA, CDR2 YSYEKL. This CDR3 is built from 19 residues. CDR3 loop: CASSQGGGQGATGANVLTF. The DNA for the CDR3 is TGCGCCAGCAGCCAAGGAGGAGGACAGGGGGCTACTGGGGCCAACGTCCTGACTTTC.

The genes are TRBV2 and TRBJ1-2; no clear D gene. This CDR3 comprises 11 residues. Trimming took off 5 bases at V and 5 bases at J, with 6 bases between the two ends. Looked up from germline, CDR1 is SNHLY and CDR2 is FYNNEI. CDR3 in amino acids: CASSYLYGYTF. Here the CDR3 DNA reads TGTGCCAGCAGTTACTTATATGGCTACACCTTC.

This clone was seen a single time. The rearrangement links TRBV9 to TRBJ1-6; D is unresolved. In germline, CDR1 is SGDLS, CDR2 YYNGEE. Trimming took 0 bases from V and 10 from J, leaving 11 bases between them. The CDR3 is made up of 14 amino acids. CDR3: CASSVAGSRSPLHF. The CDR3 bases are TGTGCCAGCAGCGTAGCGGGTAGTCGGTCACCCCTCCACTTT.

The rearrangement uses TRBV6-1 and TRBJ1-2; 7 nucleotides agree with TRBD1. The length of the CDR3 is 14 residues. CDR1 is MNHNS and CDR2 is SASEGT in the germline V gene. V trimming: 4 bases; J trimming: 4 bases; junction bases outside the gene matches: 6. This CDR3 is CASSVDGTAYGYTF. CDR3 coding DNA: TGTGCCAGCAGTGTAGACGGGACAGCCTATGGCTACACCTTC.

This clone has ten or more counts. This rearrangement joins TRBV29-1 to TRBJ1-2; D is unclear. The CDR3 has 13 residues. The germline gives CDR1 SQVTM, CDR2 ANQGSEA. Trimming cost V 3 bases and J 4 bases, with 12 bases left between them. CDR3 in DNA: TGCAGCGTTGACCGGGGAATGGGCTATGGCTACACCTTC. This encodes CSVDRGMGYGYTF.